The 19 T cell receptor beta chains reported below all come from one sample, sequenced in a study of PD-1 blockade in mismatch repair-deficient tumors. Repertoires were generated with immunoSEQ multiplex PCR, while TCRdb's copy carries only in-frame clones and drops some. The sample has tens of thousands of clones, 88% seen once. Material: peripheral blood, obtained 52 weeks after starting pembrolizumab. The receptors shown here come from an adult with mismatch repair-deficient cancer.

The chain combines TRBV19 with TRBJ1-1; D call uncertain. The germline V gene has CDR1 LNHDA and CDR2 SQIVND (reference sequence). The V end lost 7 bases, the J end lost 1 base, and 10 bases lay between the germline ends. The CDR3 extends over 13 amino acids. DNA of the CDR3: TGTGCCAGTATTTTAGACGGGAACACTGAAGCTTTCTTT. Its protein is CASILDGNTEAFF.

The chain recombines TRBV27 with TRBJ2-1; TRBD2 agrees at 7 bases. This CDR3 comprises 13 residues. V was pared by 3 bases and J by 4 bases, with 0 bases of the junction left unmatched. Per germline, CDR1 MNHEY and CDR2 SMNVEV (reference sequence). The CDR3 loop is CASSLGGYNEQFF. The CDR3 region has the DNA TGTGCCAGCAGTTTGGGAGGGTACAATGAGCAGTTCTTC.

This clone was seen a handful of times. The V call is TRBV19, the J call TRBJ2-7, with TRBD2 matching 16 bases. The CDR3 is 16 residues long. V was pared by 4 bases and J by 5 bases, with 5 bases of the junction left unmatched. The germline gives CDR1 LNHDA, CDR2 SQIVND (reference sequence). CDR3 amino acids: CASSTGLAGGINEQYF. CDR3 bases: TGTGCCAGTAGTACGGGACTAGCGGGAGGGATCAACGAGCAGTACTTC.

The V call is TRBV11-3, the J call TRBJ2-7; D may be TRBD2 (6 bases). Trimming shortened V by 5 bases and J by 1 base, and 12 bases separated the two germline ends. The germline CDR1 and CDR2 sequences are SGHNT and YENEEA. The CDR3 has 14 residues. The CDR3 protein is CASSNRDFSYEQYF. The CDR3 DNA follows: TGTGCCAGCAGCAACCGGGACTTTTCCTACGAGCAGTACTTC.

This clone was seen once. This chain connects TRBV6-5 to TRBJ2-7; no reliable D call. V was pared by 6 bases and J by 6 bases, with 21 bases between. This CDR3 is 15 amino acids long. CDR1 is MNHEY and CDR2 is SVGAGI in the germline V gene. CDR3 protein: CASSRQPRTASEQYF. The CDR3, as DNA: TGTGCCAGCAGCCGCCAGCCCCGAACCGCCAGCGAGCAGTACTTC.

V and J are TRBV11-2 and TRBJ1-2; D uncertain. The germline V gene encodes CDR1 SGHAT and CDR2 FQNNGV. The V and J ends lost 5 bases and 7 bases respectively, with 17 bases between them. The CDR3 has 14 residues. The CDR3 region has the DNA TGTGCCAGCAGCCCCCACGGACTATCGAGTGGCTACACCTTC. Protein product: CASSPHGLSSGYTF.

CDR3 nucleotide sequence: TGCAGCGTTGAAGGCCGGGACAGTGATGGCTACACCTTC. Protein sequence: CSVEGRDSDGYTF. The chain joins TRBV29-1 to TRBJ1-2, with 7 bases aligning to TRBD1. Germline V gene sequence: CDR1 SQVTM, CDR2 ANQGSEA. This CDR3 comprises 13 residues. V shed 1 base, J shed 6 bases, and the junction held 5 bases outside the gene matches.

CDR3 sequence (DNA): TGTGCCAGCAGTTACATCTCAGGGGGCACAGATACGCAGTATTTT. Amino acid sequence: CASSYISGGTDTQYF. The rearrangement joins TRBV6-6 to TRBJ2-3; D is possibly TRBD1 (6 bases). The CDR3 spans 15 residues. Between the trimmed V and J ends, which lost 2 bases and 1 base, there was a span of 10 bases. CDR1 is MNHNY, CDR2 SVGAGI, per germline (reference sequence).

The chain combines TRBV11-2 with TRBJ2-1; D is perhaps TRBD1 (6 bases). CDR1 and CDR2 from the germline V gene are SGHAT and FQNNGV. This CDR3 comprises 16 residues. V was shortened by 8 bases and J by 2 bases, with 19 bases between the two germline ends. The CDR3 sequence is CASQGLGQVTYNEQFF. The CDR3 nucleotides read TGTGCCAGCCAGGGGCTCGGTCAGGTGACCTACAATGAGCAGTTCTTC.

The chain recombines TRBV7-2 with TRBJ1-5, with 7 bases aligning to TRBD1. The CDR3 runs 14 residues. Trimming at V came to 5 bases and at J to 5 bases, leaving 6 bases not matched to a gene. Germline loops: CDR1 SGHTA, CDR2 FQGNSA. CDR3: CASSRGQFYQPQHF. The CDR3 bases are TGTGCCAGCAGCAGGGGACAGTTTTATCAGCCCCAGCATTTT.

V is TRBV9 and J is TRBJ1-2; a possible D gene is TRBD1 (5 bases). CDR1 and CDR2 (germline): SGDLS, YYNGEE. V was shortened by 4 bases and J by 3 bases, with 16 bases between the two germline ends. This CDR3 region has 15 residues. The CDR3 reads CASSRKSGFDYGYTF. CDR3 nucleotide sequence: TGTGCCAGCAGCCGAAAATCAGGGTTTGACTATGGCTACACCTTC.

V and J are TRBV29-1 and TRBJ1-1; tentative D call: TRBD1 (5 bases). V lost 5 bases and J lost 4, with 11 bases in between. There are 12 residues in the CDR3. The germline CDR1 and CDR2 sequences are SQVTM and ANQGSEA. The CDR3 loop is CSVQTDSTEAFF. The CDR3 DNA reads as TGCAGCGTTCAGACAGACAGCACTGAAGCTTTCTTT.

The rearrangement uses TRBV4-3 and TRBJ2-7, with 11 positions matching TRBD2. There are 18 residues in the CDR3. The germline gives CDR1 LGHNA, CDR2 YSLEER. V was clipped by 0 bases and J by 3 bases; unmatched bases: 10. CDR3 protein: CASSQDWSLAGGFYEQYF. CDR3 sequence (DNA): TGCGCCAGCAGCCAAGATTGGAGTCTAGCGGGAGGTTTCTACGAGCAGTACTTC.

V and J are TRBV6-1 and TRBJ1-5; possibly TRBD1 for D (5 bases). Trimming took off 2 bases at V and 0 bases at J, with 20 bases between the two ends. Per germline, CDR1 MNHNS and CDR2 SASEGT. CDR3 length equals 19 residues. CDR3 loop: CASSELIRGSGHSNQPQHF. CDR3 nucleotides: TGTGCCAGCAGTGAATTGATAAGGGGCTCTGGGCATAGCAATCAGCCCCAGCATTTT.

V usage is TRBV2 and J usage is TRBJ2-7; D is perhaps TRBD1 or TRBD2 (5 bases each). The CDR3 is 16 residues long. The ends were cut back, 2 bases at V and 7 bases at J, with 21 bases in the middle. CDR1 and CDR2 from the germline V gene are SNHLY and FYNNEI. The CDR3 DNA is TGTGCCAGCAGTGAAAAGGGCCAGGGACCACGAGGTGAGCAGTACTTC. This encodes CASSEKGQGPRGEQYF.

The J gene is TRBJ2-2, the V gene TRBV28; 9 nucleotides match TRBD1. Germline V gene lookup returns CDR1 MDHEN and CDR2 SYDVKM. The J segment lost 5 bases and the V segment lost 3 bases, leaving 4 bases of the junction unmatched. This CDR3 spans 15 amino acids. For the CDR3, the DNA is TGTGCCAGCAGTTTCCCGACAGGGGGAACCGGGGAGCTGTTTTTT. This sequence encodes CASSFPTGGTGELFF.

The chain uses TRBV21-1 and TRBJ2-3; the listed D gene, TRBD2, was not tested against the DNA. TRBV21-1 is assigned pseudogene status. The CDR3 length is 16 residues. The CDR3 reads CASSKFGRECTDTQYF. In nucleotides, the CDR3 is TGTGCCAGCAGCAAATTTGGGCGGGAGTGTACAGATACGCAGTATTTT.

The chain's CDR3 is CASSQVDRALGVRDEQFF. The CDR3 coding sequence is TGCGCCAGCAGCCAAGTCGACAGGGCTCTAGGTGTTAGGGATGAGCAGTTCTTC. V usage is TRBV4-1 and J usage is TRBJ2-1, with 7 bases fitting TRBD1. Trimming took 1 base from V and 8 from J; bases not matched to a gene: 17. Germline loops: CDR1 MGHRA, CDR2 YSYEKL. There are 18 residues in the CDR3.

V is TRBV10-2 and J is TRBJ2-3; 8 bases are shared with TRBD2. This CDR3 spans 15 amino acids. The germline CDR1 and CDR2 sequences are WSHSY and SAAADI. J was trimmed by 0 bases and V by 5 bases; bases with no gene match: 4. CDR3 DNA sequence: TGCGCCAGCAGTAGGACTAGCTTAAGCACAGATACGCAGTATTTT. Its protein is CASSRTSLSTDTQYF.